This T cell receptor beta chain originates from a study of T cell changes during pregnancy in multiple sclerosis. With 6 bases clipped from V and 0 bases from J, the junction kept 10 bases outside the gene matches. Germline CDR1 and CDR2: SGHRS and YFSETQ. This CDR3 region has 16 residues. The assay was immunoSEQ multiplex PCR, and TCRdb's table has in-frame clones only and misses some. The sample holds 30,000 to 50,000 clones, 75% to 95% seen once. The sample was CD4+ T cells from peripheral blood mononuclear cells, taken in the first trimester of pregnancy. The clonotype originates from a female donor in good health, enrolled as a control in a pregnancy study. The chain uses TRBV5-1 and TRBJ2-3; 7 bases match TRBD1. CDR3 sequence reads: CASTQTGSASTDTQYF. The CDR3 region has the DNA TGCGCCAGCACCCAGACAGGGTCCGCTAGCACAGATACGCAGTATTTT.